The clone carrying this T cell receptor (beta chain) was observed at least ten times. The antigen remains unidentified. As to time point: persistent/refractory GD, antithyroid drugs over 5 years with positive TRAb. Researchers made the TCR library from RNA that was extracted from PBMCs. Diagnosing Graves' disease relied on the American Thyroid Association guidelines. Patients were enrolled at an endocrinology department in Xi'an, China. With iRepertoire HTBI primers and Arm-PCR of CDR3 regions, TCR beta libraries were built. TCRdb itself ran the multiplex PCR reads through MiXCR, one entry per CDR3 protein. The sample carries about 430,000 distinct CDR3 sequences, around 23% recorded once. The sample originates from a study of regulatory T cells in long-lasting Graves disease. Study observations and caveats: New patients shared fewer public clonotypes (about 1,000) than persistent patients did (fewer than 3,000). The study found TRBV28, TRBJ1-2 and TRBJ2-5 favored in persistent disease.

This CDR3 comprises 14 residues. Looked up from germline, CDR1 is SNHLY and CDR2 is FYNNEI. Trimming took off 5 bases at V and 4 bases at J, with 14 bases between the two ends. V is TRBV2 and J is TRBJ1-1; D is ambiguous. Sequencing was performed on peripheral blood mononuclear cells (PBMCs), taken when the disease was refractory, from a patient treated with antithyroid drugs. The sequence was obtained from a female donor with Graves disease. The CDR3 DNA reads TGTGCCAGCAGTTTGAACGGCAGGTCCACTGAAGCTTTCTTT. Protein: CASSLNGRSTEAFF.